Listed below are T cell receptor beta chains from one sample, sequenced in a study of T cells in localized non-small cell lung cancer. Data came from immunoSEQ multiplex PCR; TCRdb stores just in-frame clones and leaves some out. The sample consists of 32,000 or so clones, 90% of them appearing once. The sequencing used peripheral blood, collected before any cancer treatment. These TCRs come from a man aged 40 to 69 with stage I lung adenocarcinoma. The CDR3 runs from the conserved cysteine through the conserved F or W. The D gene is left open where the match is weak. Not every row has a clone size; where given, it reads once, few, many or a size class.

v_gene	j_gene	d_gene	abundance	CDR3nt	CDR3aa
TRBV28	TRBJ1-2	TRBD1	NA	TGTGCCAGCAGTTTACCTACCCCAGGGGGCGACTATGGCTACACCTTC	CASSLPTPGGDYGYTF
TRBV10-2	TRBJ1-5	NA	NA	TGCGCCAGCAAGATAGGGGGTACTAGCAATCAGCCCCAGCATTTT	CASKIGGTSNQPQHF
TRBV27	TRBJ1-1	NA	NA	TGTGCCAGCAGTTCCCTCCTAACTACTGAAGCTTTCTTT	CASSSLLTTEAFF
TRBV13	TRBJ2-2	NA	NA	TGTGCCAGCAGTTCCTATTCAGCAGGGGAGCTGTTTTTT	CASSSYSAGELFF
TRBV19	TRBJ1-4	NA	NA	TGTGCCAGTAGTATAGGACGTTTACAGTGGAAAAAACTGTTTTTT	CASSIGRLQWKKLFF
TRBV19	TRBJ1-5	NA	NA	TGTGCCAGTAGTATAGGACGGCAGCCCCAGCATTTT	CASSIGRQPQHF
TRBV5-6	TRBJ1-6	NA	NA	TGTGCCAGCAGCTCCCTGCAGGGGAGTAATTCACCCCTCCACTTT	CASSSLQGSNSPLHF
TRBV7-7	TRBJ2-7	NA	once	TGTGCCAGCAGCTTAGTACCCGCTGGCGAGCAGTACTTC	CASSLVPAGEQYF
TRBV11-2	TRBJ2-7	TRBD1	NA	TGTGCCAGCAGCCTTGGGACAGGATACGAGCAGTACTTC	CASSLGTGYEQYF
TRBV29-1	TRBJ2-1	TRBD2	NA	TGCAGCGTTGGGGGGGGAGGATTATCCTACAATGAGCAGTTCTTC	CSVGGGGLSYNEQFF
TRBV6-4	TRBJ1-5	TRBD1	NA	TGTGCCAGCAGCCCGGACAGGGGCCTTCAGCCCCAGCATTTT	CASSPDRGLQPQHF
TRBV5-1	TRBJ2-3	NA	NA	TGCGCCAGCAGCTTGGGGGCTGGAGATACGCAGTATTTT	CASSLGAGDTQYF
TRBV6-6	TRBJ1-1	NA	NA	TGTGCCGGAGCAGGGTCAGTGGGCACTGAAGCTTTCTTT	CAGAGSVGTEAFF
TRBV10-3	TRBJ2-1	NA	NA	TGTGCCATCAGTGAGTCGGCTAGCAGCTACAATGAGCAGTTCTTC	CAISESASSYNEQFF
TRBV5-8	TRBJ2-1	NA	NA	TGTGCCAGCAGCTACCGGGTCCTCGGGAATGAGCAGTTCTTC	CASSYRVLGNEQFF
TRBV5-6	TRBJ1-3	NA	NA	TGTGCCAGCAGCTCCTTGACCGGCGCTGGAAACACCATATATTTT	CASSSLTGAGNTIYF
TRBV21-1	TRBJ1-6	NA	NA	TGTGCCAGCAGCCCCTTAAGACAGGGAAATTCACCCCTCCACTTT	CASSPLRQGNSPLHF
TRBV30	TRBJ2-5	TRBD2	NA	TGTGCCTTGAGCGGGAGGTTCGGAATGGAGACCCAGTACTTC	CALSGRFGMETQYF
TRBV27	TRBJ1-6	TRBD1	NA	TGTGCCAGCAGCTTCTTTAGTCCCTTGACAGGGCTGTCGTCGAATTCACCCCTCCACTTT	CASSFFSPLTGLSSNSPLHF
TRBV7-7	TRBJ2-5	TRBD2	NA	TGTGCCAGCAGCTTAGTAGTAAGCGGGGAGGACGGGACCCAGTACTTC	CASSLVVSGEDGTQYF
TRBV25-1	TRBJ1-2	NA	NA	TGTGCCAGCAGTGTCCGGAAGGGTTATGGCTACACCTTC	CASSVRKGYGYTF
TRBV11-3	TRBJ2-1	TRBD2	NA	TGTGCCAGCAGCGGACTAGCGGGGGGGCGGAATGAGCAGTTCTTC	CASSGLAGGRNEQFF
TRBV10-3	TRBJ1-2	NA	few	TGTGCCATCGGTGACCCGACCGGGGCCTCCTATGGCTACACCTTC	CAIGDPTGASYGYTF
TRBV10-3	TRBJ2-1	TRBD2	once	TGTGCCATCAGTGAGTCGACTAGCGGGGCTTACAATGAGCAGTTCTTC	CAISESTSGAYNEQFF
TRBV20-1	TRBJ1-1	NA	few	TGCAGTGCGCCGACCGGGCCTGAAGCTTTCTTT	CSAPTGPEAFF
TRBV6-7	TRBJ2-2	NA	NA	TGTGCCAGCAGTAGCTCGGGACTGAACACCGGGGAGCTGTTTTTT	CASSSSGLNTGELFF
TRBV6-5	TRBJ2-7	TRBD1	NA	TGTGCCAGCAGTACAAAGACGGGACAGTCCTACGAGCAGTACTTC	CASSTKTGQSYEQYF
TRBV5-5	TRBJ1-2	NA	NA	TGTGCCAGCAGCTTGGCCATAATGACCTATAGAGGCTACACCTTC	CASSLAIMTYRGYTF
TRBV14	TRBJ2-3	NA	NA	TGTGCCAGCAGCCAAAGTCGACGAGATACGCAGTATTTT	CASSQSRRDTQYF
TRBV15	TRBJ2-7	TRBD1	NA	TGTGCCACCAGCAGGGGACAGGGGAAGAACTACGAGCAGTACTTC	CATSRGQGKNYEQYF
TRBV7-8	TRBJ2-7	NA	NA	TGTGCCAGCAGCCCAGACTACGAGCAGTACTTC	CASSPDYEQYF
TRBV6-6	TRBJ1-2	NA	NA	TGTGCCAGCAGTTACTTCGGCGGGGCCACCTATGGCTACACCTTC	CASSYFGGATYGYTF
TRBV7-2	TRBJ2-3	NA	NA	TGTGCCAGCAGCTTAGTCGGAATAATGGTGGATACGCAGTATTTT	CASSLVGIMVDTQYF
TRBV6-5	TRBJ2-1	NA	NA	TGTGCCAGCAGTTACGCGGGGAAAAAATCCTACAATGAGCAGTTCTTC	CASSYAGKKSYNEQFF
TRBV5-5	TRBJ2-1	TRBD1	NA	TGTGCCAGCAGCCTTACGGACAGGGGCAATGAGCAGTTCTTC	CASSLTDRGNEQFF
TRBV18	TRBJ1-1	NA	NA	TGTGCCAGCCGAGGGAACACTGAAGCTTTCTTT	CASRGNTEAFF
TRBV19	TRBJ2-3	NA	NA	TGTGCCACTACCGCGGGGAGCACAGATACGCAGTATTTT	CATTAGSTDTQYF
TRBV5-6	TRBJ2-3	TRBD2	NA	TGTGCCAGCAGCTTGGGACTAGCCGGGGATACGCAGTATTTT	CASSLGLAGDTQYF
TRBV6-1	TRBJ1-3	TRBD1	NA	TGTGCCAGCAGTGTCGCAGCGCCGGGACAGGGGGTGAGAGGAAACACCATATATTTT	CASSVAAPGQGVRGNTIYF
TRBV6-5	TRBJ2-3	TRBD2	NA	TGTGCCAGCAAAACGGGGGGGAGCACAGATACGCAGTATTTT	CASKTGGSTDTQYF
TRBV19	TRBJ2-6	TRBD1	NA	TGTGCCAGTAGCAACAGGGGGACTGGGGCCAACGTCCTGACTTTC	CASSNRGTGANVLTF
TRBV12-5	TRBJ1-1	NA	once	TGTGCTAGTGGTTTGGTACGGGGGCAGGGGAACACTGAAGCTTTCTTT	CASGLVRGQGNTEAFF
TRBV27	TRBJ1-3	NA	NA	TGTGCCAGCAGCAGGACAGTCAACTCTGGAAACACCATATATTTT	CASSRTVNSGNTIYF
TRBV15	TRBJ1-1	NA	NA	TGTGCCACCAGCAGAGATCTTGCGGGGCTCAGTGACACTGAAGCTTTCTTT	CATSRDLAGLSDTEAFF
TRBV19	TRBJ1-5	TRBD1	NA	TGTGCCAGTAGTGTCAGGGGGAAAGGAGGTCAGCCCCAGCATTTT	CASSVRGKGGQPQHF
TRBV5-1	TRBJ2-1	TRBD2	NA	TGCGCCAGCAGCTTCGGGGGGGAGTACAATGAGCAGTTCTTC	CASSFGGEYNEQFF
TRBV9	TRBJ1-1	NA	NA	TGTGCCAGCAGCGTAGTGCAGGGGCCCCCAAACACTGAAGCTTTCTTT	CASSVVQGPPNTEAFF
TRBV7-9	TRBJ1-5	TRBD1	NA	TGTGCCAGCAGCTCCGAGGACAGGTTTTCATCAATTAATCAGCCCCAGCATTTT	CASSSEDRFSSINQPQHF
TRBV4-1	TRBJ1-1	TRBD1	NA	TGCGCCAGCAGCCAAGAACAGGGGGCGCTTGGTAAAGCTTTCTTT	CASSQEQGALGKAFF
TRBV6-6	TRBJ1-2	NA	NA	TGTGCCAGCAGTTCACAGGGCGGGCGAAACTATGGCTACACCTTC	CASSSQGGRNYGYTF
TRBV30	TRBJ2-7	NA	NA	TGTGCCTGGAGCGTCAGGGGCCCCTACGAGCAGTACTTC	CAWSVRGPYEQYF
TRBV6-1	TRBJ1-1	NA	NA	TGTGCCAGCAGTGAAACCCCGCGAATTGGTTTCTTT	CASSETPRIGFF
TRBV9	TRBJ1-5	TRBD1	NA	TGTGCCAGCAGCGCCACAGGGGCTGATCAGCCCCAGCATTTT	CASSATGADQPQHF
TRBV5-1	TRBJ1-2	NA	few	TGCGCCAGCAGCAAGGCTACTAACTATGGCTACACCTTC	CASSKATNYGYTF